This T cell receptor beta chain was identified in a study of blood T cell repertoires in COVID-19 (dated by TCRdb to about 2020). With regard to the full study: Collaborator samples came from the United States, Italy and Spain and covered acute and convalescent phases of COVID-19. The material from the prospective study consisted of cDNA or gDNA derived from T cells, B-cell-depleted T cells, or PBMCs. The dataset comprised deeply sampled blood TCRbeta repertoires from subjects exposed to, actively infected with, or recovered from COVID-19. A freely available public database, intended as a resource for researchers studying the immune response to SARS-CoV-2, is where the repertoires were released. The samples were drawn from the first 160 participants of the ongoing ImmuneRACE study and from some 1,300 subjects provided by 6 global collaborators. A de-identified subject ID, COVID-19 status, age in years and sex were almost always included in the sample metadata. Where HLA class I and class II types were available, the types were taken from metadata supplied by the sample provider, not from assay-based typing.

This clone was observed once. Its antigen has not been determined. There are no base qualities to consult, and no much larger clone falls within one base. Paper-wide results and their limitations: Clinical and demographic metadata were provided uncurated, with the amount varying by source and participant.

Collaborating institutions collected whole blood in K2EDTA tubes following their own protocols. For TCRbeta analysis, collaborators shipped samples as frozen whole blood, isolated PBMCs, or DNA extracted from either of those sample types. TCRbeta CDR3 regions were amplified from genomic DNA by means of the immunoSEQ Assay, a bias-controlled multiplex PCR. Per the source publication's procedure: Nucleated cell counts per sample were estimated from amplification of reference gene primers within the assay. To quantify the absolute abundance of each unique TCRbeta CDR3 rearrangement, sequence reads were collapsed and filtered. For each sample, productive Simpson clonality was calculated as the square root of Simpson's diversity index across productive rearrangements. The source is immuneACCESS, and TCRdb retained only in-frame sequences with V and J called. Part of the clones is not carried over; for the studies checked, unresolved V genes explain less than half of this, and the remainder is unexplained. D and trimming come from the DNA, and the V and J calls and clone size come from that table. The sample yields under 300,000 clones; roughly 83% were counted once. About 12% of the sample rests with the top ten.

The TCR originated in a man older than 75 with acute or convalescent COVID-19. Sequencing input: peripheral blood.

DNA sequence: TGTGCCAGTAGTATTGTCCTGGGTGGAGGCAATCAGCCCCAGCATTTT. Its protein product is CASSIVLGGGNQPQHF. This chain is built from TRBV19 and TRBJ1-5; a confident D gene designation cannot be given. V gives up 3 bases and J gives up 2 bases, and the segment between their germline ends measures 14 bases. From the cysteine up to the phenylalanine, the CDR3 has a length of 16 residues. Left in the record is the CDR3 DNA by itself, 48 bases read in frame from the first base. As encoded in the germline V gene (reference sequence), CDR1 is LNHDA while CDR2 is SQIVND.